What follows describes a single T cell receptor (beta chain). Its cognate antigen is unknown. Repertoires were generated with immunoSEQ multiplex PCR, while TCRdb's copy carries only in-frame clones and drops some. The sample records approximately 40,000 clones, approximately 85% being singletons. This sample is part of a study of CD8 T cells in acute hepatitis C reinfection. Study results and limitations: Bulk TCRbeta-only sequencing left public clonotype pairing undetermined.

Stated time point: naive CD8 control sorted from an acute-time-point sample. Sequenced input: naive CD8+ T cells from PBMCs. The TCR sequence derives from a woman under 30 who spontaneously cleared hepatitis C infection.

CDR3 DNA: TGTGCCAGCAGTCTAAGAGGACTAGCGGGAGATTACGAGCAGTACTTC. Translation gives CASSLRGLAGDYEQYF. The chain carries TRBV27 and TRBJ2-7; 13 bases fit TRBD2. V shed 5 bases, J shed 4 bases, and the junction held 8 bases outside the gene matches. Germline V gene data show CDR1 as MNHEY and CDR2 as SMNVEV (reference sequence). The CDR3 sequence is 16 residues long.